The entry that follows covers one TCR beta chain sequence. Its antigen is as yet unknown. The source of the sample is a study of breast tumors, draining lymph nodes, adjacent tissues. The study, taken as a whole, reports: Luminal-like breast cancer showed significantly higher tumor–nontumor repertoire similarity than basal-like. Data fit most tumor T cells coming from lymph node, expanding in tumor. The lymph node origin of tumor T cells was framed as consistent with a hypothesis, not demonstrated. Tumors had less TCR diversity than lymph nodes, more than nontumor tissue.

Breast cancer patients provided tissue from their axillary draining lymph nodes. A single record per CDR3 protein comes from TCRdb applying MiXCR to the multiplex PCR reads. The table lists roughly 130,000 distinct CDR3 sequences, 32% of them singletons. Losses at the gene ends were 5 bases for V and 4 bases for J; bases not matched to a gene: 9. CDR1 and CDR2 (germline): MNHEY, SVGAGI. The CDR3 extends over 16 amino acids. The sample comprised axillary lymph node tissue. J is TRBJ2-1 and V is TRBV6-5, with 9 bases matching TRBD1. The sequence came from a female donor with breast cancer. Some clones in this sample may be carry-over from other donors' samples. The CDR3 sequence: CASSPARQGDYNEQFF. In nucleotides, the CDR3 is TGTGCCAGCAGTCCGGCAAGACAGGGGGATTACAATGAGCAGTTCTTC.